The sequence of this TCR beta chain was determined in a study of T-cell memory formation after mild COVID-19. Study-wide background: Across donors, TCR clusters were largely donor specific.

TCRdb reprocessed the 5' RACE reads via MiXCR and lists one record per CDR3 protein. The sample yields 400,000 to 550,000 distinct CDR3 sequences, around a quarter seen once. Per germline, CDR1 SEHNR and CDR2 FQNEAQ (reference sequence). V lost 8 bases, J lost 6 bases, and 20 bases stayed unmatched. The CDR3 runs 18 residues. The sample was PBMCs or a T cell subset sorted from them (not recorded which). V is TRBV7-9 and J is TRBJ2-2; TRBD2 matches at 8 bases. The TCR originated in an adult woman who had mild COVID-19 (a few samples of this study predate the infection). Cell type and time point are not known. The CDR3 nucleotides are TGTGCCAGCGTGGCCGGGAGGGTCCTACGTTTCGCCCCCGGGGAGCTGTTTTTT. Protein product: CASVAGRVLRFAPGELFF.